Following are 22 T cell receptor beta chains from one sample sequenced in a study of tumor-infiltrating lymphocytes in primary liver carcinoma. With around 500 ng total RNA as template and a constant-region primer, TCR beta cDNA was made. It was through three nested multiplex PCR rounds of slightly modified ARM-PCR that TCR beta libraries arose. The first two PCR rounds used TRBV1-TRBV30 primers with a Cbeta primer, approximately 9 cycles each. TCRdb re-called the multiplex PCR reads through MiXCR, storing one row per CDR3 protein. The sample contains 300,000 to 400,000 distinct CDR3 sequences, around three fifths of which appear only once. Germline DNA was extracted too, while blood RNA derived from unsorted whole blood. Sequences were obtained from peripheral blood. All receptors come from a man in his forties with primary liver carcinoma and hepatitis B virus infection.

On this clonotype: A much more abundant neighbour one base away suggests this may be a read error. The V call is TRBV4-1, the J call TRBJ1-5; D not certain. Germline V gives CDR1 MGHRA, CDR2 YSYEKL. The length of the CDR3 is 15 residues. V was shortened by 10 bases and J by 0 bases, with 16 bases between the two germline ends. Here the CDR3 DNA reads TGCGCCAACCCCCTGAGGGCTGATAGCAATCAGCCCCAGCATTTT. It specifies CANPLRADSNQPQHF.

Points on this clonotype: Given a much more abundant clone one base away, this may be a read error. V and J are TRBV12-3 or TRBV12-4 and TRBJ2-5; 8 positions match TRBD2. The CDR3 is made up of 20 amino acids. Germline trimming cut 5 bases from V and 3 bases from J; bases unmatched to any gene: 23. The CDR3 spells CASSPLPQTSENDIEETQYF. For the CDR3, the DNA is TGTGCCAGCAGTCCGCTGCCCCAGACTAGCGAGAATGACATTGAAGAGACCCAGTACTTC.

This clonotype was found many times. The rearrangement joins TRBV6-5 to TRBJ1-6; D is unresolved. Looked up from germline, CDR1 is MNHEY and CDR2 is SVGAGI. CDR3 length: 12 residues. V was cut by 0 bases and J by 7 bases, with 1 base left in between. CDR3 bases: TGTGCCAGCAGTTACTCGAATTCACCCCTCCACTTT. Translated: CASSYSNSPLHF.

V usage is TRBV13 and J usage is TRBJ2-1, with 8 bases fitting TRBD2. Trimming at V came to 5 bases and at J to 9 bases, leaving 18 bases not matched to a gene. The V gene's germline CDR1 is PRHDT and CDR2 FYEKMQ (reference sequence). The CDR3 spans 17 residues. The CDR3 spells CASSTHPSREGLLEQFF. DNA of the CDR3: TGTGCCAGCAGCACACACCCGTCCCGGGAGGGGTTGCTTGAGCAGTTCTTC.

The V and J genes are TRBV11-3 and TRBJ2-1; unclear D gene. CDR1 and CDR2 from the germline V gene are SGHNT and YENEEA. V gave up 1 base and J gave up 0 bases, with 13 bases separating them. This CDR3 spans 17 amino acids. In DNA, the CDR3 is TGTGCCAGCAGCTTAGGGGCTAACACGAGCTCCTACAATGAGCAGTTCTTC. Translation: CASSLGANTSSYNEQFF.

The genes are TRBV10-3 and TRBJ1-6; D may be TRBD1 (5 bases). In germline, CDR1 is ENHRY, CDR2 SYGVKD. This CDR3 comprises 15 residues. Deletions cut 2 bases from V and 5 bases from J, with 10 bases between. The CDR3 DNA sequence: TGTGCCATCAGTGAGGTGGCAGGGAATAATTCACCCCTCCACTTT. This encodes CAISEVAGNNSPLHF.

About this clonotype: The junction departs from germline at one end; a sequencing error may be responsible. The chain links TRBV11-2 to TRBJ2-7; TRBD2 matches 7 bases. This CDR3 contains 16 residues. The germline CDR1 and CDR2 sequences are SGHAT and FQNNGV. CDR3 protein: CAGSLGVGRNPTEQYF. The CDR3 bases are TGTGCCGGCAGCTTAGGGGTCGGGAGGAACCCTACCGAGCAGTACTTC.

The V call is TRBV2, the J call TRBJ2-1; 12 bases match TRBD2. After removal of 2 bases from V and 2 bases from J, the junction contained 1 base not matched to a gene. The length of the CDR3 is 16 residues. Germline V CDR1 and CDR2: SNHLY, FYNNEI. Here the CDR3 DNA reads TGTGCCAGCAGTGAATGGACTAGCGGGGCCTACAATGAGCAGTTCTTC. This sequence encodes CASSEWTSGAYNEQFF.

This clonotype has a count of ten or more. This chain joins TRBV6-1 and TRBJ1-2; no firm D call. The length of the CDR3 is 13 residues. Trimming took off 2 bases at V and 5 bases at J, with 9 bases between the two ends. Germline V gives CDR1 MNHNS, CDR2 SASEGT. CDR3 sequence (DNA): TGTGCCAGCAGTGAATACGGGGTATATGGCTACACCTTC. Translated: CASSEYGVYGYTF.

This clonotype appeared many times. The chain recombines TRBV28 with TRBJ1-4; D is unclear. The germline V and J ends were trimmed by 6 bases and 5 bases, with 10 bases remaining between them. This CDR3 has 13 residues. Germline loops: CDR1 MDHEN, CDR2 SYDVKM. The CDR3 region is CASRPSGNEKLFF. The CDR3 coding sequence is TGTGCCAGCAGACCCTCCGGGAATGAAAAACTGTTTTTT.

A word on this clonotype: It may be a read error: a sequence one base away is much more abundant. The V call is TRBV10-1, the J call TRBJ2-5; D might be TRBD2 (5 bases). Deletions cut 10 bases from V and 4 bases from J, with 16 bases between. Germline V lookup: CDR1 WNHNN, CDR2 SYGVQD (reference sequence). CDR3 length: 13 amino acids. The CDR3 DNA is TGCGCCAACAAGAGACCCGGAGGAGAGACCCAGTACTTC. It encodes CANKRPGGETQYF.

This clonotype came up once. This may stem from a read error, because a much larger clone lies one nucleotide away. The chain links TRBV6-1 to TRBJ2-2; D call uncertain. This CDR3 region has 10 residues. Trimming removed 10 bases at V and 13 bases at J, with 13 bases between. Germline V CDR1 and CDR2: MNHNS, SASEGT. The CDR3 DNA follows: TGTGCCACCGAACGTTGGGGGCTGTTTTTT. It yields the protein CATERWGLFF.

At least ten counts were recorded for this clonotype. The rearrangement uses TRBV29-1 and TRBJ2-3, with TRBD1 matching 9 bases. The CDR3 runs to 13 residues. J was trimmed by 4 bases and V by 6 bases; bases with no gene match: 5. Germline assignment: CDR1 SQVTM and CDR2 ANQGSEA. CDR3 residues: CSVRDRVPDTQYF. The CDR3 DNA reads TGCAGCGTGAGGGACAGGGTCCCAGATACGCAGTATTTT.

The J gene is TRBJ2-1, the V gene TRBV11-2; the match to TRBD2 covers 13 bases. Unmatched junction bases numbered 7, after V lost 1 base and J lost 13 bases. The CDR3 is 15 amino acids. The germline V gene encodes CDR1 SGHAT and CDR2 FQNNGV. Here the CDR3 DNA reads TGTGCCAGCAGCTTAGGACTAGCGGGAGGAGAGGCCCAGTTCTTC. This translates into CASSLGLAGGEAQFF.

This chain joins TRBV28 and TRBJ1-5, with D perhaps matching TRBD1 (6 bases). This CDR3 has 14 amino acids. The V gene lost 5 bases and the J gene lost 6 bases, with 14 bases spanning the gap. Germline CDR1 MDHEN, CDR2 SYDVKM. The CDR3 DNA sequence: TGTGCCAGCAGTCAAAGCCTACAGGGTCAGCCCCAGCATTTT. Amino acids: CASSQSLQGQPQHF.

As concerns this clonotype: A much bigger clone sits one base away, suggesting this may be a read error. The chain recombines TRBV6-5 with TRBJ2-5; TRBD1 matches 7 bases. With V trimmed by 10 bases and J by 7 bases, 15 bases remained unmatched. Germline lookup yields CDR1 MNHEY and CDR2 SVGAGI. The CDR3 consists of 14 residues. CDR3 protein: CATSRERQGATQYF. Here the CDR3 DNA reads TGTGCCACCAGCCGAGAAAGACAGGGCGCGACCCAGTACTTC.

On this clonotype itself: A read error may explain this, as a much larger clone is one base away. The genes are TRBV4-2 and TRBJ2-1; TRBD2 aligns across 10 bases. The V and J ends lost 3 bases and 8 bases, in that order; junction bases with no gene match: 7. CDR1 is LGHNA and CDR2 is YNFKEQ in the germline V gene. This CDR3 region has 15 residues. In nucleotides, the CDR3 is TGTGCCAGCAGCCAGGACCTCGGGACTAGCGATGAGCAGTTCTTC. Its translation is CASSQDLGTSDEQFF.

A remark on this clonotype: At one boundary the junction diverges from the germline segment, which might be a read error. The chain joins TRBV5-6 to TRBJ2-5; 10 positions agree with TRBD2. This CDR3 spans 17 amino acids. The germline CDR1 and CDR2 sequences are SGHDT and YYEEEE. The CDR3 region is CVSSLELAGVDLETQYF. The DNA of the CDR3 is TGTGTCAGCAGCTTGGAGCTAGCGGGAGTAGACTTGGAGACCCAGTACTTC.

Note on this clonotype: Relative to the germline gene, one junction end is altered; a read error may explain this. The chain couples TRBV20-1 to TRBJ2-1; 11 nucleotides align to TRBD1. Looked up from germline, CDR1 is DFQATT and CDR2 is SNEGSKA (reference sequence). The CDR3 contains 12 residues. This CDR3 is CSARKGQGAWNF. CDR3 bases: TGCAGTGCTAGGAAAGGACAGGGGGCGTGGAACTTC.

The CDR3 nucleotides are TGCGCCAGCAGTCGAGCGGGGGAAAACGAGCAGTACTTC. Protein: CASSRAGENEQYF. V is TRBV23-1 and J is TRBJ2-7, with 8 bases matching TRBD2. TRBV23-1 is placed among ORFs of uncertain function. V lost 4 bases and J lost 5; bases outside the gene matches: 4. This CDR3 has 13 amino acids.

This clonotype was seen once. An end of the junction does not agree with germline; a read error may underlie this. The chain couples TRBV18 to TRBJ2-3; 8 bases agree with TRBD2. The CDR3 covers 14 residues. Germline V gene data show CDR1 as KGHSH and CDR2 as LQKENI. The CDR3 sequence: CSSSPGLDTDTQYF. The CDR3 DNA follows: TGTTCCAGCTCACCGGGACTAGACACAGATACGCAGTATTTT. Filled out from reference TRBV18 and TRBJ2-3, the complete variable domain reads NAGVMQNPRHLVRRRGQEARLRCSPMKGHSHVYWYRQLPEEGLKFMVYLQKENIIDESGMPKERFSAEFPKEGPSILRIQQVVRGDSAAYFCSSSPGLDTDTQYFGPGTRLTVL.

The V call is TRBV29-1, the J call TRBJ1-3, with D perhaps matching TRBD1 (5 bases). This CDR3 region has 17 residues. V was trimmed by 5 bases and J by 0 bases, leaving 20 bases between them. The germline V gene has CDR1 SQVTM and CDR2 ANQGSEA. The CDR3 loop is CSVMGGPWGSSGNTIYF. DNA of the CDR3: TGCAGCGTTATGGGAGGCCCCTGGGGCTCCTCTGGAAACACCATATATTTT.